The subject of this entry is one TCR beta chain. These data belong to a study of blood T cell repertoires in COVID-19. Produced via immunoSEQ multiplex PCR; TCRdb's table is partial and in-frame only. The table lists about 59,000 clones, roughly 91% of them singletons. Germline-derived CDR1 and CDR2 are MNHEY and SVGAGI. V was shortened by 5 bases and J by 5 bases, with 15 bases between the two germline ends. CDR3 length: 14 residues. The receptor was isolated from a human donor in a cohort sampled during active COVID-19. The sequenced sample consisted of peripheral blood. This chain connects TRBV6-5 to TRBJ1-2; tentatively, D is TRBD1 (6 bases). The CDR3 DNA follows: TGTGCCAGCAGTCGCACCGGGACATCATATGGCTACACCTTC. Amino acid sequence: CASSRTGTSYGYTF.